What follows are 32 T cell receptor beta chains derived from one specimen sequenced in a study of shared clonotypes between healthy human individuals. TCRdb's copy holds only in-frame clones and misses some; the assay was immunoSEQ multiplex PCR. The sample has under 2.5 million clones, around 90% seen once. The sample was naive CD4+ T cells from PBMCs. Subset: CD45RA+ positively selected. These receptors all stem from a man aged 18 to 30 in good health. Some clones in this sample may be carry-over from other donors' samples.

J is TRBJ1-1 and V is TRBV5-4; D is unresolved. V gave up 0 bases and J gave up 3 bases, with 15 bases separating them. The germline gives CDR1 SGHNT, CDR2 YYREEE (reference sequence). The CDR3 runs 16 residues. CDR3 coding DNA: TGTGCCAGCAGCTTGGGTGTCCGGGAACTATACACTGAAGCTTTCTTT. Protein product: CASSLGVRELYTEAFF.

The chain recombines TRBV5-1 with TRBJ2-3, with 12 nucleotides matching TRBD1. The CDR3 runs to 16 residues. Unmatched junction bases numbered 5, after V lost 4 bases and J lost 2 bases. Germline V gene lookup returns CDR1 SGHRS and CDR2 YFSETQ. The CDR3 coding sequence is TGCGCCAGCAGCGGGGACAGGGGGCTACACACAGATACGCAGTATTTT. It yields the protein CASSGDRGLHTDTQYF.

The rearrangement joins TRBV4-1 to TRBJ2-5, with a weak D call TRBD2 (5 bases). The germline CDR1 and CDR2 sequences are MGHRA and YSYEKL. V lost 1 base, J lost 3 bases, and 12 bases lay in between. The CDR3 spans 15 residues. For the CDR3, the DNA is TGCGCCAGCAGCCAAGGCGGGTGGGGAGAAGAGACCCAGTACTTC. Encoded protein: CASSQGGWGEETQYF.

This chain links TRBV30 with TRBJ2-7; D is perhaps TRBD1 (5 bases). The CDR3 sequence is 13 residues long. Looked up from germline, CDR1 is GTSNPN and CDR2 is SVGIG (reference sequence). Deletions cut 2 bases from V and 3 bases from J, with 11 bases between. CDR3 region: CAWSLGQFYEQYF. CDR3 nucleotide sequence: TGTGCCTGGAGTCTCGGACAATTCTACGAGCAGTACTTC.

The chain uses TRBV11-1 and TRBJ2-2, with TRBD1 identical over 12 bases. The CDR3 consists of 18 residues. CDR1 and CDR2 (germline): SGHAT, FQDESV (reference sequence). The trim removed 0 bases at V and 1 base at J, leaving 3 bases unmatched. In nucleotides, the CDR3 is TGTGCCAGCAGCTTAGCGAGGGACAGGGGGCTGAACACCGGGGAGCTGTTTTTT. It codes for CASSLARDRGLNTGELFF.

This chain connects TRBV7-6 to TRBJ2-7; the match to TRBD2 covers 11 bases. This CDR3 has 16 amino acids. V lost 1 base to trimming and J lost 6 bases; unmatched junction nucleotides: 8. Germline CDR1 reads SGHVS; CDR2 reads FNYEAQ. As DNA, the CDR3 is TGTGCCAGCAGCTTAGGTAGGCTAGCGGGAGGTAGCGAGCAGTACTTC. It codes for CASSLGRLAGGSEQYF.

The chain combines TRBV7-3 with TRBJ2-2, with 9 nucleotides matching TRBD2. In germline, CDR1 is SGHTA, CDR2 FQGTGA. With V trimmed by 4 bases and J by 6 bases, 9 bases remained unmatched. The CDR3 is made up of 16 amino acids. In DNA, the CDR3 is TGTGCCAGCAGCTCCGGCAGGCGGGAGGGCCCCGGGGAGCTGTTTTTT. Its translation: CASSSGRREGPGELFF. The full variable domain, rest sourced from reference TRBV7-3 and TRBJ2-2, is GAGVSQTPSNKVTEKGKYVELRCDPISGHTALYWYRQSLGQGPEFLIYFQGTGAADDSGLPNDRFFAVRPEGSVSTLKIQRTERGDSAVYLCASSSGRREGPGELFFGEGSRLTVL.

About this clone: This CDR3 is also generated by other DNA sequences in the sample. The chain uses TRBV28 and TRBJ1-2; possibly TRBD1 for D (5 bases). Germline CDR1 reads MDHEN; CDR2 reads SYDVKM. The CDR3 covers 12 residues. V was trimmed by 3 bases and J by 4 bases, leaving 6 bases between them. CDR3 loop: CASSLGGYGYTF. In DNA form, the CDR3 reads TGTGCCAGCAGTTTGGGGGGCTATGGCTACACCTTC.

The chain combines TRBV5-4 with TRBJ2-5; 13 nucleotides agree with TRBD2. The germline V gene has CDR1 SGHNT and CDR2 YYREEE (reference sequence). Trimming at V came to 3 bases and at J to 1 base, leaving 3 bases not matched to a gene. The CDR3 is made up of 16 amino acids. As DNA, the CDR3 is TGTGCCAGCAGCTCTGGGACTAGCGGGGCCCAAGAGACCCAGTACTTC. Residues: CASSSGTSGAQETQYF.

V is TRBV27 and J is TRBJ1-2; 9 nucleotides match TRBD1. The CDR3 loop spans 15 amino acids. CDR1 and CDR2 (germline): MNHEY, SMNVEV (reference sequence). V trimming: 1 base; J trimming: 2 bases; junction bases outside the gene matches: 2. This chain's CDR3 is CASSLLGTGNYGYTF. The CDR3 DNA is TGTGCCAGCAGTTTATTAGGGACAGGGAACTATGGCTACACCTTC.

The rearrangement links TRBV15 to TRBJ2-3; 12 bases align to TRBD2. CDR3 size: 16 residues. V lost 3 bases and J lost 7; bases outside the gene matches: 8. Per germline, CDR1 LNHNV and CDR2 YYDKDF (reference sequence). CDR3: CATSSRLAGVENTQYF. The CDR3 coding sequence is TGTGCCACCAGCAGTAGACTAGCGGGAGTTGAAAATACGCAGTATTTT.

Written as DNA, the CDR3 is TGTGCCAGCTCACCACAAAGGCAGCCACTTCTCTACGAGCAGTACTTC. As protein: CASSPQRQPLLYEQYF. The chain recombines TRBV18 with TRBJ2-7; D gene unclear. The germline V and J ends were trimmed by 1 base and 3 bases, with 16 bases remaining between them. This CDR3 has 16 residues. Germline V gene data show CDR1 as KGHSH and CDR2 as LQKENI.

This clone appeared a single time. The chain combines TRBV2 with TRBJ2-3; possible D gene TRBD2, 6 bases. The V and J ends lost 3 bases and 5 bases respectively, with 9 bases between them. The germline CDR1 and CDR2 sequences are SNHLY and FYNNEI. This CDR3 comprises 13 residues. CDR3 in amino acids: CASSEEGRDTQYF. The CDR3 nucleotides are TGTGCCAGCAGTGAGGAGGGCCGAGATACGCAGTATTTT.

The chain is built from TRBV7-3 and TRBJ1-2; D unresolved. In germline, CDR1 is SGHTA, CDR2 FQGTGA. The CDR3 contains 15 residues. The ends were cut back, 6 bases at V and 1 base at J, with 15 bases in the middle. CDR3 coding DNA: TGTGCCAGCAGTCTTATAGGTGGCTTTAACTATGGCTACACCTTC. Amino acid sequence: CASSLIGGFNYGYTF.

The CDR3, as DNA: TGTGCCAGCAGTGCGGCAGGGGCCCGAGGCTACACCTTC. It yields the protein CASSAAGARGYTF. The rearrangement uses TRBV6-1 and TRBJ1-2; perhaps TRBD1 as D (6 bases). The CDR3 has 13 amino acids. Per the germline V gene, CDR1 is MNHNS and CDR2 is SASEGT. The germline V and J ends were trimmed by 4 bases and 8 bases, with 14 bases remaining between them.

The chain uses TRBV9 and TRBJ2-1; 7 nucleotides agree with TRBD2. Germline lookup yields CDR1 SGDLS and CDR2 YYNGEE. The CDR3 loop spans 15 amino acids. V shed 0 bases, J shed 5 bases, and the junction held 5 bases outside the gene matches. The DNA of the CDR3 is TGTGCCAGCAGCGTAGGCCCAGCGGGAAACAATGAGCAGTTCTTC. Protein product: CASSVGPAGNNEQFF.

The CDR3 nucleotides read TGTGCCAGCAGCCTCCCAGGGGGTTGGGGCTACACCTTC. Residues: CASSLPGGWGYTF. The gene calls are TRBV13 and TRBJ1-2; TRBD1 matches 7 bases. V was pared by 5 bases and J by 8 bases, with 8 bases of the junction left unmatched. The CDR3 covers 13 residues. Germline V gives CDR1 PRHDT, CDR2 FYEKMQ (reference sequence).

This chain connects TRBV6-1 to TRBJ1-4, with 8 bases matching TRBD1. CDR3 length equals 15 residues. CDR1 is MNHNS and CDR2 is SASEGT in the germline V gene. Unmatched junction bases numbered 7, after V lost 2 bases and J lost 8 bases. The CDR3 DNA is TGTGCCAGCAGTGAATGGACAGGGTCGGGCGAAAAACTGTTTTTT. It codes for CASSEWTGSGEKLFF.

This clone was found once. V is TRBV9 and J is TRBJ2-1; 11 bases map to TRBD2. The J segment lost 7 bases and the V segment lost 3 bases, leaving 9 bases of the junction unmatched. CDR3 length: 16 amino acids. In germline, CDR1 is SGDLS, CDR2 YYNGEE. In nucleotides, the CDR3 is TGTGCCAGCAGCGCCAGACTAGCGGGACGGTATAATGAGCAGTTCTTC. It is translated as CASSARLAGRYNEQFF.

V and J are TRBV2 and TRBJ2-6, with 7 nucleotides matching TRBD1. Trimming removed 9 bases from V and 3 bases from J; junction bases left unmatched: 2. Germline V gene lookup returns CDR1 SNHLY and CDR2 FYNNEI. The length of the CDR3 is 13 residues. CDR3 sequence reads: CARQGLGANVLTF. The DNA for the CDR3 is TGTGCCAGACAGGGGCTTGGGGCCAACGTCCTGACTTTC.

Here the CDR3 reads CASSLISGRAGEQFF. The DNA of the CDR3 is TGTGCCAGCAGCTTAATCAGCGGGAGGGCTGGTGAGCAGTTCTTC. The genes are TRBV11-2 and TRBJ2-1; 10 nucleotides align to TRBD2. The ends lost 2 bases at V and 9 bases at J; junction bases unmatched: 7. The CDR3 extends over 15 amino acids. Germline values: CDR1 SGHAT, CDR2 FQNNGV. Drawing the rest from reference TRBV11-2 and TRBJ2-1, the complete variable domain is EAGVAQSPRYKIIEKRQSVAFWCNPISGHATLYWYQQILGQGPKLLIQFQNNGVVDDSQLPKDRFSAERLKGVDSTLKIQPAKLEDSAVYLCASSLISGRAGEQFFGPGTRLTVL.

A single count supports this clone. CDR3 bases: TGTGCCATCAGTGTCCAGACAGGGGACTATGGCTACACCTTC. Amino acids: CAISVQTGDYGYTF. J is TRBJ1-2 and V is TRBV10-3, with 8 bases aligning to TRBD1. The V gene end was trimmed by 4 bases and the J gene end by 3 bases; junction bases not matched to a gene: 4. The CDR3 consists of 14 residues. The germline V gene has CDR1 ENHRY and CDR2 SYGVKD.

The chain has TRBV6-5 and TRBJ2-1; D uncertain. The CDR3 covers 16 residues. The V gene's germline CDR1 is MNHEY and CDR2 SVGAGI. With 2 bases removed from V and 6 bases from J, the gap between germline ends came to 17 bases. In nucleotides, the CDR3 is TGTGCCAGCAGTTACGGGTCTCCGGTCGTGGGCAATGAGCAGTTCTTC. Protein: CASSYGSPVVGNEQFF.

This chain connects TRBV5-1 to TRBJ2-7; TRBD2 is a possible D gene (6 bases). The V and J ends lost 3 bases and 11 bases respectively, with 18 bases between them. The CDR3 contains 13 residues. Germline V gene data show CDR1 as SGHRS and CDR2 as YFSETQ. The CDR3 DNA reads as TGCGCCAGCAGCTCCGGGACTCGACTAGGGGAGTACTTC. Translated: CASSSGTRLGEYF.

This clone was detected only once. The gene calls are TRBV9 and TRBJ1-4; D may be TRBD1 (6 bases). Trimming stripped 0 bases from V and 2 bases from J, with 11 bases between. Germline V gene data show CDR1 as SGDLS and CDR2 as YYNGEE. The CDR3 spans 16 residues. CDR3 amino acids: CASSVGRGATNEKLFF. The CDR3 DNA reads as TGTGCCAGCAGCGTAGGGCGGGGGGCGACTAATGAAAAACTGTTTTTT.

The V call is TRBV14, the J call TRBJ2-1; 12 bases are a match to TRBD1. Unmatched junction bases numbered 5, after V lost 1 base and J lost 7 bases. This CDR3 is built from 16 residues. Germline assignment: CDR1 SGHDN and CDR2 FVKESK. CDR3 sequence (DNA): TGTGCCAGCAGCCAAGGGGACAGGGGGCGTCTTAATGAGCAGTTCTTC. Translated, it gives CASSQGDRGRLNEQFF. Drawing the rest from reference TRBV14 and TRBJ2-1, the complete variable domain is EAGVTQFPSHSVIEKGQTVTLRCDPISGHDNLYWYRRVMGKEIKFLLHFVKESKQDESGMPNNRFLAERTGGTYSTLKVQPAELEDSGVYFCASSQGDRGRLNEQFFGPGTRLTVL.

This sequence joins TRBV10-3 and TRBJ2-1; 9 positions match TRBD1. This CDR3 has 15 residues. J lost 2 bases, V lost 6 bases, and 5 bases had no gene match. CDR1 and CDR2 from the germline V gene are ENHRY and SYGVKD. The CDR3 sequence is CAISERTGAYNEQFF. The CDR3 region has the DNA TGTGCCATCAGCGAGAGGACAGGGGCCTACAATGAGCAGTTCTTC.

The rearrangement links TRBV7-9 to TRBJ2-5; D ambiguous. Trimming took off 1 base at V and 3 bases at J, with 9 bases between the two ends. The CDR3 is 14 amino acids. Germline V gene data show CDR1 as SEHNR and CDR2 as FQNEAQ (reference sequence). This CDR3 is CASSLGAQKETQYF. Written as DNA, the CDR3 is TGTGCCAGCAGCTTAGGAGCGCAGAAAGAGACCCAGTACTTC. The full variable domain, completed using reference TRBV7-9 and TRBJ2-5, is DTGVSQNPRHKITKRGQNVTFRCDPISEHNRLYWYRQTLGQGPEFLTYFQNEAQLEKSRLLSDRFSAERPKGSFSTLEIQRTEQGDSAMYLCASSLGAQKETQYFGPGTRLLVL.

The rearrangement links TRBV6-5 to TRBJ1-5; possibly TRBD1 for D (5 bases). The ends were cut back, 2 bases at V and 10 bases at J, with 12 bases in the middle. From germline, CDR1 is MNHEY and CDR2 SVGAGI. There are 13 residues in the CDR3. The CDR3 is CASSYPDRGPQHF. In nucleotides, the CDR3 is TGTGCCAGCAGTTACCCAGACAGAGGACCCCAGCATTTT.

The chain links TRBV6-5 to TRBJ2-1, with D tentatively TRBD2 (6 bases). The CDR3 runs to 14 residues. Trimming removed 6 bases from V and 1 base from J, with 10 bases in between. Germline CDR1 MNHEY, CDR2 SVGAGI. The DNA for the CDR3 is TGTGCCAGCAGACTAGCTACGTCCTACAATGAGCAGTTCTTC. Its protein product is CASRLATSYNEQFF.

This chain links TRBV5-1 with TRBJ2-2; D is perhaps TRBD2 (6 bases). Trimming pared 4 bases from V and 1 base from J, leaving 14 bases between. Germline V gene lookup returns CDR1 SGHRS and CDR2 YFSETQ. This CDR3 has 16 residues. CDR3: CASSPLAQENTGELFF. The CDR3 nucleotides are TGCGCCAGCAGCCCACTAGCACAGGAGAACACCGGGGAGCTGTTTTTT.

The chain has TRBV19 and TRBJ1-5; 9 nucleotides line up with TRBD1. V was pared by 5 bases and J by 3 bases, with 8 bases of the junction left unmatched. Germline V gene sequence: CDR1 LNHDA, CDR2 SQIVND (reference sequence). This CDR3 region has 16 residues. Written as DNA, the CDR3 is TGTGCCAGTAGTGCCGGGACAGGGTCCTTCAATCAGCCCCAGCATTTT. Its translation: CASSAGTGSFNQPQHF.